Listed below are T cell receptor beta chains from one sample, sequenced in a study of T cell responses to AZD1222 COVID-19 vaccine. Sequencing was performed with immunoSEQ multiplex PCR; in TCRdb, only in-frame clones are kept and a portion is missing. The sample has roughly 90,000 clones, approximately 90% seen once. The source was peripheral blood, collected 28 days after the second AZD1222 dose. The receptor set was obtained from an adult who received the AZD1222 COVID-19 vaccine. Both conserved end residues are part of each CDR3. Fields, in order: V gene, clone size, D gene, J gene, CDR3 DNA, CDR3 protein. D genes are given only for firm matches. Clone size is stated in some rows and not others, as once, few, many or a class when expanded.

v_gene: TRBV29-1
abundance: NA
d_gene: NA
j_gene: TRBJ2-1
CDR3nt: TGCAGCGTGGACCGCGGGGAGCAGTTCTTC
CDR3aa: CSVDRGEQFF

v_gene: TRBV7-2
abundance: NA
d_gene: NA
j_gene: TRBJ1-6
CDR3nt: TGTGCCAGCAGCTTAGTTTCGCGGGGTAATTCACCCCTCCACTTT
CDR3aa: CASSLVSRGNSPLHF

v_gene: TRBV18
abundance: NA
d_gene: TRBD2
j_gene: TRBJ2-7
CDR3nt: TGTGCCAGCTCACCCGGGGGGGGCTACGAGCAGTACTTC
CDR3aa: CASSPGGGYEQYF

v_gene: TRBV20-1
abundance: NA
d_gene: NA
j_gene: TRBJ2-7
CDR3nt: TGCAGTGCATCGAGCTCCTACGAGCAGTACTTC
CDR3aa: CSASSSYEQYF

v_gene: TRBV6-2/TRBV6-3
abundance: NA
d_gene: NA
j_gene: TRBJ1-6
CDR3nt: TGTGCCAGCAGTTACTGGGGGAGAAACGATTCACCCCTCCACTTT
CDR3aa: CASSYWGRNDSPLHF

v_gene: TRBV2
abundance: NA
d_gene: NA
j_gene: TRBJ1-6
CDR3nt: TGTGCCAGCAGTCCGAGATCCTCCTATAATTCACCCCTCCACTTT
CDR3aa: CASSPRSSYNSPLHF

v_gene: TRBV13
abundance: once
d_gene: NA
j_gene: TRBJ2-7
CDR3nt: TGTGCCAGCAGCTTAGTTCAGTCTTCCGCAGGGAAGGGGACCTACGAGCAGTACTTC
CDR3aa: CASSLVQSSAGKGTYEQYF

v_gene: TRBV12-3/TRBV12-4
abundance: NA
d_gene: TRBD1
j_gene: TRBJ1-1
CDR3nt: TGTGCCGTAACCGGGACAGCGAACACTGAAGCTTTCTTT
CDR3aa: CAVTGTANTEAFF

v_gene: TRBV5-1
abundance: NA
d_gene: TRBD2
j_gene: TRBJ2-3
CDR3nt: TGCGCCAGCAGCGAAGGGACTAGCGGGCCCACAGATACGCAGTATTTT
CDR3aa: CASSEGTSGPTDTQYF

v_gene: TRBV7-2
abundance: once
d_gene: NA
j_gene: TRBJ1-1
CDR3nt: TGTGCCAGCAGCTTAGTTACGGGGCTGAACACTGAAGCTTTCTTT
CDR3aa: CASSLVTGLNTEAFF

v_gene: TRBV7-9
abundance: NA
d_gene: NA
j_gene: TRBJ1-6
CDR3nt: TGTGCCAGCAGCTTGGGGAATTCACCCCTCCACTTT
CDR3aa: CASSLGNSPLHF

v_gene: TRBV21-1
abundance: NA
d_gene: NA
j_gene: TRBJ2-7
CDR3nt: TGTGCCAGCAGCAAAACCCTGATCTTCAGCGACGAGCAGTACTTC
CDR3aa: CASSKTLIFSDEQYF

v_gene: TRBV7-2
abundance: NA
d_gene: TRBD1
j_gene: TRBJ2-7
CDR3nt: TGTGCCAGCAGCTGGGACAGGGGAGGGAGGTACGAGCAGTACTTC
CDR3aa: CASSWDRGGRYEQYF

v_gene: TRBV27
abundance: once
d_gene: TRBD1
j_gene: TRBJ2-5
CDR3nt: TGTGCCAGCAGGGAGGACAGGGGGCCCCAAGAGACCCAGTACTTC
CDR3aa: CASREDRGPQETQYF

v_gene: TRBV19
abundance: NA
d_gene: NA
j_gene: TRBJ1-2
CDR3nt: TGTGCCAGTAGTATCCCACCGGCCGGTGGCTACACCTTC
CDR3aa: CASSIPPAGGYTF

v_gene: TRBV14
abundance: few
d_gene: TRBD1
j_gene: TRBJ1-2
CDR3nt: TGTGCCAGCAGCCCGACAGGGGCATCTAACTATGGCTACACCTTC
CDR3aa: CASSPTGASNYGYTF

v_gene: TRBV6-1
abundance: NA
d_gene: NA
j_gene: TRBJ2-5
CDR3nt: TGTGCCAGCAGTGAAGGTTTTGGGGCGGACTCCTTTCAAGAGACCCAGTACTTC
CDR3aa: CASSEGFGADSFQETQYF

v_gene: TRBV6-1
abundance: NA
d_gene: TRBD1
j_gene: TRBJ2-1
CDR3nt: TGTGCCAGCAGTGACCAGACAGGGGGCGCGGGTGAGCAGTTCTTC
CDR3aa: CASSDQTGGAGEQFF

v_gene: TRBV11-2
abundance: NA
d_gene: NA
j_gene: TRBJ2-2
CDR3nt: TGTGCCAGCAGCTTAACTACCGCGAACACCGGGGAGCTGTTTTTT
CDR3aa: CASSLTTANTGELFF

v_gene: TRBV15
abundance: NA
d_gene: NA
j_gene: TRBJ2-3
CDR3nt: TGTGCCACCAGCAGACTCGGGGGGCGAGACACAGATACGCAGTATTTT
CDR3aa: CATSRLGGRDTDTQYF

v_gene: TRBV3-1/TRBV3-2
abundance: NA
d_gene: NA
j_gene: TRBJ1-2
CDR3nt: TGTGCCAGCAGCCAAGAGGGAGATAGCTTGTATGGCTACACCTTC
CDR3aa: CASSQEGDSLYGYTF

v_gene: TRBV29-1
abundance: once
d_gene: NA
j_gene: TRBJ1-2
CDR3nt: TGCAGCGTTGAAGAGGAAGGGCGTAGCGGCTACACCTTC
CDR3aa: CSVEEEGRSGYTF

v_gene: TRBV20-1
abundance: NA
d_gene: NA
j_gene: TRBJ2-5
CDR3nt: TGCAGTGCTAGAGGGGAGACCCAGTACTTC
CDR3aa: CSARGETQYF

v_gene: TRBV12-5
abundance: NA
d_gene: TRBD2
j_gene: TRBJ2-3
CDR3nt: TGTGCTAGTGGTTTGGTAGCGGCCACAGCGGGGTACGGCACAGATACGCAGTATTTT
CDR3aa: CASGLVAATAGYGTDTQYF

v_gene: TRBV7-9
abundance: NA
d_gene: TRBD1
j_gene: TRBJ1-1
CDR3nt: TGTGCCAGCAGCCGTGGACAGGGCGGCACTGAAGCTTTCTTT
CDR3aa: CASSRGQGGTEAFF

v_gene: TRBV13
abundance: NA
d_gene: TRBD1
j_gene: TRBJ2-7
CDR3nt: TGTGCCAGCAGCTTTACAGGGGGCGTCGACGAGCAGTACTTC
CDR3aa: CASSFTGGVDEQYF

v_gene: TRBV4-3
abundance: NA
d_gene: TRBD2
j_gene: TRBJ2-3
CDR3nt: TGCGCCAGCAGCCAAAGAAGCCCGCGCGGGGGGGCAACAGATACGCAGTATTTT
CDR3aa: CASSQRSPRGGATDTQYF

v_gene: TRBV28
abundance: NA
d_gene: TRBD2
j_gene: TRBJ2-3
CDR3nt: TGTGCCAGCAGGGGAACTAGCGGGAGGACTAGCACAGATACGCAGTATTTT
CDR3aa: CASRGTSGRTSTDTQYF

v_gene: TRBV19
abundance: NA
d_gene: TRBD1
j_gene: TRBJ1-1
CDR3nt: TGTGCCAGTAGCACGGGACAGAGGAACACTGAAGCTTTCTTT
CDR3aa: CASSTGQRNTEAFF

v_gene: TRBV18
abundance: NA
d_gene: NA
j_gene: TRBJ2-7
CDR3nt: TGTGCCAGCTCACGGGGCGGGACAACCTACGAGCAGTACTTC
CDR3aa: CASSRGGTTYEQYF

v_gene: TRBV6-1
abundance: NA
d_gene: TRBD1
j_gene: TRBJ2-1
CDR3nt: TGTGCCAGCAGTGAAGGGACAGGGGCCTACAATGAGCAGTTCTTC
CDR3aa: CASSEGTGAYNEQFF

v_gene: TRBV3-1/TRBV3-2
abundance: NA
d_gene: NA
j_gene: TRBJ2-3
CDR3nt: TGTGCCAGCAGCCCCCCGGGGGGCCCCACAGATACGCAGTATTTT
CDR3aa: CASSPPGGPTDTQYF

v_gene: TRBV5-6
abundance: NA
d_gene: NA
j_gene: TRBJ1-2
CDR3nt: TGTGCCAGCAGCCCCCCCTCCCAGGGACAATCTGGCTACACCTTC
CDR3aa: CASSPPSQGQSGYTF

v_gene: TRBV6-4
abundance: NA
d_gene: NA
j_gene: TRBJ1-1
CDR3nt: TGTGCCAGCTATCCGGGGCAGGGTAGGAACACTGAAGCTTTCTTT
CDR3aa: CASYPGQGRNTEAFF

v_gene: TRBV10-1
abundance: NA
d_gene: NA
j_gene: TRBJ2-1
CDR3nt: TGCGCCAGCTCAAAGGACAATGAGCAGTTCTTC
CDR3aa: CASSKDNEQFF

v_gene: TRBV28
abundance: NA
d_gene: NA
j_gene: TRBJ2-7
CDR3nt: TGTGCCAGCAGTCAGGACTACGAGCAGTACTTC
CDR3aa: CASSQDYEQYF

v_gene: TRBV7-3
abundance: NA
d_gene: NA
j_gene: TRBJ2-1
CDR3nt: TGTGCCAGCAGCTTATGGGGAACGGGCAGGGAGCAGTTCTTC
CDR3aa: CASSLWGTGREQFF

v_gene: TRBV5-5
abundance: few
d_gene: TRBD1
j_gene: TRBJ2-7
CDR3nt: TGTGCCAGCAGCCACGGACAGGCCTACGAGCAGTACTTC
CDR3aa: CASSHGQAYEQYF

v_gene: TRBV7-3
abundance: NA
d_gene: NA
j_gene: TRBJ2-3
CDR3nt: TGTGCCAGCAGCCAAAGAATGGGTAGCACAGATACGCAGTATTTT
CDR3aa: CASSQRMGSTDTQYF

v_gene: TRBV5-4
abundance: NA
d_gene: NA
j_gene: TRBJ2-7
CDR3nt: TGTGCCAGCAGCTGGACGGGATCCACCTACGAGCAGTACTTC
CDR3aa: CASSWTGSTYEQYF

v_gene: TRBV10-3
abundance: NA
d_gene: NA
j_gene: TRBJ2-7
CDR3nt: TGTGCCATCAGTGAGGTAAACGAGCAGTACTTC
CDR3aa: CAISEVNEQYF

v_gene: TRBV7-9
abundance: few
d_gene: TRBD1
j_gene: TRBJ2-7
CDR3nt: TGTGCCAGCAGCCCCGAAACATGGGCAGGGGGCTACGAGCAGTACTTC
CDR3aa: CASSPETWAGGYEQYF

v_gene: TRBV7-6
abundance: NA
d_gene: TRBD1
j_gene: TRBJ2-7
CDR3nt: TGTGCCAGCAGCTTATTCCGGGACAGGGATTTCTACGAGCAGTACTTC
CDR3aa: CASSLFRDRDFYEQYF

v_gene: TRBV28
abundance: NA
d_gene: NA
j_gene: TRBJ2-7
CDR3nt: TGTGCCAGCCTGGGTCGGAGCTACGAGCAGTACTTC
CDR3aa: CASLGRSYEQYF